This passage covers 26 T cell receptor beta chains from one sample sequenced in a study of sequential checkpoint blockade in melanoma. Treatment in this sample: randomized to nivolumab then ipilimumab (arm A) or the reverse (arm B). The protocol was immunoSEQ multiplex PCR, while the TCRdb copy is restricted to in-frame clones and leaves out a portion. The table has about 20,000 clones, approximately 79% seen once; the top ten hold 27%. The source was CD8+ T cells sorted from blood (inferred from file names), collected from a patient given nivolumab and ipilimumab in sequence. Every receptor here comes from a human donor with melanoma.

V usage is TRBV27 and J usage is TRBJ2-5; D is perhaps TRBD1 (6 bases). The J call may be in error: the DNA end matches TRBJ2-7 better. Germline CDR1 reads MNHEY; CDR2 reads SMNVEV (reference sequence). This CDR3 is built from 16 residues. The CDR3, as DNA: TGTGCCAGCAGTTGGTCGGTAGGACAGAGATCCTACGAGCAGTACTTC. Translating gives CASSWSVGQRSYEQYF.

The J gene is TRBJ2-2, the V gene TRBV27; D is ambiguous. Germline V gene sequence: CDR1 MNHEY, CDR2 SMNVEV (reference sequence). The CDR3 contains 13 residues. Trimming stripped 5 bases from V and 8 bases from J, with 12 bases between. The CDR3 nucleotides are TGTGCCAGCAGTCCGCCAGAGACAGGGGAGCTGTTTTTT. Translated, it gives CASSPPETGELFF.

The chain has TRBV27 and TRBJ2-1, with D tentatively TRBD2 (5 bases). The CDR3 covers 12 residues. V dropped 3 bases and J dropped 9 bases, with 9 bases sitting between them. The germline V gene has CDR1 MNHEY and CDR2 SMNVEV (reference sequence). The CDR3 DNA follows: TGTGCCAGCAGTTTTACGGGAACTGAGCAGTTCTTC. Encoded protein: CASSFTGTEQFF.

This clone was recorded only once. The chain joins TRBV2 to TRBJ1-5, with 8 positions matching TRBD1. Trimming took 7 bases from V and 7 from J; bases not matched to a gene: 9. Germline loops: CDR1 SNHLY, CDR2 FYNNEI. CDR3 length: 14 amino acids. This CDR3 reads CASTRTGWNQPQHF. The CDR3, as DNA: TGTGCCAGCACCAGGACAGGGTGGAACCAGCCCCAGCATTTT.

The V gene is TRBV27, the J gene TRBJ2-3, with D maybe TRBD2 (5 bases). V was clipped by 8 bases and J by 0 bases, with 6 bases between them. The CDR3 extends over 12 amino acids. Germline V gene sequence: CDR1 MNHEY, CDR2 SMNVEV (reference sequence). The CDR3 reads CASRTSTDTQYF. In DNA form, the CDR3 reads TGTGCCAGCCGGACTAGCACAGATACGCAGTATTTT.

By share of the sample, this clone is large. The rearrangement uses TRBV5-5 and TRBJ2-4; D perhaps matches TRBD2 (6 bases). In germline, CDR1 is SGHKS, CDR2 YYEKEE (reference sequence). This CDR3 is built from 13 residues. Trimming left V 1 base short and J 7 bases short, with 9 bases between. The CDR3 protein is CASSLTSWNIQYF. The CDR3 DNA follows: TGTGCCAGCAGCTTGACTAGCTGGAACATTCAGTACTTC.

The chain recombines TRBV9 with TRBJ2-5, with 9 bases lining up with TRBD2. The junction had 4 bases not matched to a gene; V was cut back by 0 bases and J by 4 bases. From germline, CDR1 is SGDLS and CDR2 YYNGEE. The CDR3 is 15 amino acids. CDR3 nucleotide sequence: TGTGCCAGCAGCGTAGGGAGCGGGGGGAGAGAGACCCAGTACTTC. This sequence encodes CASSVGSGGRETQYF. Full variable domain (remainder filled in from reference TRBV9 and TRBJ2-5): DSGVTQTPKHLITATGQRVTLRCSPRSGDLSVYWYQQSLDQGLQFLIQYYNGEERAKGNILERFSAQQFPDLHSELNLSSLELGDSALYFCASSVGSGGRETQYFGPGTRLLVL.

The J gene is TRBJ2-5, the V gene TRBV4-3, with a possible D match to TRBD2 (6 bases). V was shortened by 0 bases and J by 5 bases, with 13 bases between the two germline ends. The germline V gene has CDR1 LGHNA and CDR2 YSLEER. The CDR3 contains 15 residues. The CDR3 nucleotides read TGCGCCAGCAGCCAAGATCGAGGAGGGGTCGAGACCCAGTACTTC. This codes for CASSQDRGGVETQYF.

This clone has a single count. This same CDR3 is encoded by further DNA sequences in the sample. V usage is TRBV5-1 and J usage is TRBJ1-1; 10 bases agree with TRBD1. The ends lost 0 bases at V and 0 bases at J; junction bases unmatched: 2. Germline-derived CDR1 and CDR2 are SGHRS and YFSETQ. The CDR3 runs 16 residues. CDR3 coding DNA: TGCGCCAGCAGCTTGGCAGGGACAGGGGTGAACACTGAAGCTTTCTTT. Residues: CASSLAGTGVNTEAFF.

DNA for the CDR3: TGTGCCAGCAGCCTGAGCGGGAGTAACTACGAGCAGTACTTC. Translation gives CASSLSGSNYEQYF. The chain has TRBV7-9 and TRBJ2-7; 8 bases map to TRBD2. Trimming cost V 5 bases and J 3 bases; bases outside gene matches: 6. The CDR3 contains 14 residues. Germline V CDR1 and CDR2: SEHNR, FQNEAQ (reference sequence).

This chain connects TRBV4-3 to TRBJ1-5; D remains ambiguous. The V gene's germline CDR1 is LGHNA and CDR2 YSLEER. This CDR3 has 15 amino acids. V shed 4 bases and J shed 0 bases, with 10 bases lying between them. CDR3 nucleotides: TGCGCCAGCAGCCCCCACAAAGATAGCAATCAGCCCCAGCATTTT. It codes for CASSPHKDSNQPQHF.

The rearrangement links TRBV25-1 to TRBJ2-5, with D possibly matching TRBD2 (5 bases). This CDR3 is 14 amino acids long. Trimming stripped 3 bases from V and 4 bases from J, with 12 bases between. CDR1 is MGHDK, CDR2 SYGVNS, per germline. The CDR3: CASSDRLEGETQYF. The CDR3 nucleotides read TGTGCCAGCAGTGACCGGCTAGAGGGAGAGACCCAGTACTTC.

The CDR3 protein is CASSYSSQQQYF. Here the CDR3 DNA reads TGTGCCAGCAGTTACTCGAGCCAACAGCAGTACTTC. This rearrangement joins TRBV6-5 to TRBJ2-5; D gene ambiguous. Germline CDR1 is MNHEY and CDR2 is SVGAGI. V lost 0 bases and J lost 11, with 10 bases in between. The CDR3 extends over 12 amino acids.

The chain has TRBV2 and TRBJ2-7; D gene ambiguous. The V gene lost 2 bases and the J gene lost 3 bases, with 5 bases spanning the gap. The length of the CDR3 is 12 residues. The germline V gene has CDR1 SNHLY and CDR2 FYNNEI. This chain's CDR3 is CASSELIYEQYF. CDR3 nucleotide sequence: TGTGCCAGCAGTGAACTTATCTACGAGCAGTACTTC.

V is TRBV7-9 and J is TRBJ2-5, with 7 bases aligning to TRBD2. The J call may be mistaken, given a closer DNA end match to TRBJ2-7. CDR3 size: 15 residues. CDR1 and CDR2 (germline): SEHNR, FQNEAQ (reference sequence). CDR3 in amino acids: CASSGRGGISYEQYF. DNA for the CDR3: TGTGCCAGCAGCGGACGCGGGGGTATCTCCTACGAGCAGTACTTC.

The chain carries TRBV11-2 and TRBJ2-5; the D is unclear. This CDR3 has 13 residues. The V gene lost 5 bases and the J gene lost 5 bases, with 12 bases spanning the gap. The germline gives CDR1 SGHAT, CDR2 FQNNGV. CDR3 sequence: CASSKPERETQYF. CDR3 nucleotides: TGTGCCAGCAGCAAACCAGAGCGCGAGACCCAGTACTTC. The complete variable domain, with remaining parts taken from reference TRBV11-2 and TRBJ2-5, reads EAGVAQSPRYKIIEKRQSVAFWCNPISGHATLYWYQQILGQGPKLLIQFQNNGVVDDSQLPKDRFSAERLKGVDSTLKIQPAKLEDSAVYLCASSKPERETQYFGPGTRLLVL.

V usage is TRBV6-5 and J usage is TRBJ2-5, with 7 positions matching TRBD1. Gene TRBJ2-7 matches the end of the DNA better, so the J call may be wrong. Per the germline V gene, CDR1 is MNHEY and CDR2 is SVGAGI. This CDR3 spans 14 amino acids. CDR3 region: CASSSPGQSYEQYF. The DNA for the CDR3 is TGTGCCAGCAGTTCACCGGGACAGTCCTACGAGCAGTACTTC.

The genes are TRBV13 and TRBJ2-1; the D gene is possibly TRBD1 (5 bases). The CDR3 is made up of 15 amino acids. Germline V gene sequence: CDR1 PRHDT, CDR2 FYEKMQ (reference sequence). Trimming left V 0 bases short and J 8 bases short, with 14 bases between. The CDR3 here is CASSLGAEWGDEQFF. CDR3 DNA: TGTGCCAGCAGCTTAGGGGCGGAGTGGGGCGATGAGCAGTTCTTC.

The chain joins TRBV6-1 to TRBJ2-7; the match to TRBD1 covers 7 bases. There are 15 residues in the CDR3. Losses at the gene ends were 2 bases for V and 3 bases for J; bases not matched to a gene: 7. CDR1 and CDR2 (germline): MNHNS, SASEGT. CDR3 coding DNA: TGTGCCAGCAGTGAATCCAGAGGGGGCGGCTACGAGCAGTACTTC. This gives the protein CASSESRGGGYEQYF.

The chain carries TRBV4-3 and TRBJ2-1, with 7 bases that match TRBD2. V lost 1 base to trimming and J lost 1 base; unmatched junction nucleotides: 10. The CDR3 runs to 18 residues. The V gene's germline CDR1 is LGHNA and CDR2 YSLEER. The CDR3 DNA is TGCGCCAGCAGCCAAGGTCCTGGGGAGGGGAGGTCCTACAATGAGCAGTTCTTC. Protein sequence: CASSQGPGEGRSYNEQFF.

This sequence joins TRBV28 and TRBJ2-3, with 14 nucleotides matching TRBD2. Per germline, CDR1 MDHEN and CDR2 SYDVKM. The V segment lost 6 bases and the J segment 4 bases; nucleotides outside the gene matches: 15. The CDR3 loop spans 19 amino acids. In nucleotides, the CDR3 is TGTGCCAGCAGCCTATTAACGGGACTAGCGGGAGATGGAGCAGATACGCAGTATTTT. Protein: CASSLLTGLAGDGADTQYF. The whole variable domain, remainder taken from reference TRBV28 and TRBJ2-3, is DVKVTQSSRYLVKRTGEKVFLECVQDMDHENMFWYRQDPGLGLRLIYFSYDVKMKEKGDIPEGYSVSREKKERFSLILESASTNQTSMYLCASSLLTGLAGDGADTQYFGPGTRLTVL.

This clone is medium-sized in the sample. The genes are TRBV6-5 and TRBJ1-5; 8 bases align to TRBD1. J lost 0 bases, V lost 6 bases, and 4 bases had no gene match. Germline-derived CDR1 and CDR2 are MNHEY and SVGAGI. CDR3 length equals 15 residues. The CDR3 DNA reads TGTGCCAGCAGGATGACAGGGGATAGCAATCAGCCCCAGCATTTT. This gives the protein CASRMTGDSNQPQHF.

The chain employs TRBV28 and TRBJ2-7; 7 nucleotides line up with TRBD1. This CDR3 is built from 14 residues. V dropped 3 bases and J dropped 7; count of bases not matched to a gene: 9. The germline V gene has CDR1 MDHEN and CDR2 SYDVKM. CDR3 DNA sequence: TGTGCCAGCAGTTTCCCCACTACAGGGGAAGAGCAGTACTTC. This sequence encodes CASSFPTTGEEQYF. Based on the CDR3 plus reference TRBV28 and TRBJ2-7, the full variable domain is DVKVTQSSRYLVKRTGEKVFLECVQDMDHENMFWYRQDPGLGLRLIYFSYDVKMKEKGDIPEGYSVSREKKERFSLILESASTNQTSMYLCASSFPTTGEEQYFGPGTRLTVT.

This chain links TRBV4-2 with TRBJ2-1, with D possibly being TRBD1 (5 bases). V was shortened by 3 bases and J by 0 bases, with 6 bases between the two germline ends. Germline V gives CDR1 LGHNA, CDR2 YNFKEQ. This CDR3 region has 14 residues. For the CDR3, the DNA is TGTGCCAGCAGCCACACAGGCTCCTACAATGAGCAGTTCTTC. It specifies CASSHTGSYNEQFF.

A single count supports this clone. V and J are TRBV30 and TRBJ2-3; 11 bases agree with TRBD2. CDR3 size: 19 residues. Trimming cost V 2 bases and J 0 bases; bases outside gene matches: 13. The germline gives CDR1 GTSNPN, CDR2 SVGIG (reference sequence). The CDR3 reads CAWSSDGTSGFASTDTQYF. CDR3 sequence (DNA): TGTGCCTGGAGTTCGGATGGGACTAGCGGATTTGCTAGCACAGATACGCAGTATTTT.

The gene calls are TRBV4-3 and TRBJ1-1; the match to TRBD1 covers 8 bases. Germline V gene data show CDR1 as LGHNA and CDR2 as YSLEER. The trim removed 2 bases at V and 6 bases at J, leaving 2 bases unmatched. This CDR3 has 13 amino acids. The CDR3 loop is CASSQNRGAEAFF. As DNA, the CDR3 is TGCGCCAGCAGCCAAAACAGGGGGGCTGAAGCTTTCTTT.